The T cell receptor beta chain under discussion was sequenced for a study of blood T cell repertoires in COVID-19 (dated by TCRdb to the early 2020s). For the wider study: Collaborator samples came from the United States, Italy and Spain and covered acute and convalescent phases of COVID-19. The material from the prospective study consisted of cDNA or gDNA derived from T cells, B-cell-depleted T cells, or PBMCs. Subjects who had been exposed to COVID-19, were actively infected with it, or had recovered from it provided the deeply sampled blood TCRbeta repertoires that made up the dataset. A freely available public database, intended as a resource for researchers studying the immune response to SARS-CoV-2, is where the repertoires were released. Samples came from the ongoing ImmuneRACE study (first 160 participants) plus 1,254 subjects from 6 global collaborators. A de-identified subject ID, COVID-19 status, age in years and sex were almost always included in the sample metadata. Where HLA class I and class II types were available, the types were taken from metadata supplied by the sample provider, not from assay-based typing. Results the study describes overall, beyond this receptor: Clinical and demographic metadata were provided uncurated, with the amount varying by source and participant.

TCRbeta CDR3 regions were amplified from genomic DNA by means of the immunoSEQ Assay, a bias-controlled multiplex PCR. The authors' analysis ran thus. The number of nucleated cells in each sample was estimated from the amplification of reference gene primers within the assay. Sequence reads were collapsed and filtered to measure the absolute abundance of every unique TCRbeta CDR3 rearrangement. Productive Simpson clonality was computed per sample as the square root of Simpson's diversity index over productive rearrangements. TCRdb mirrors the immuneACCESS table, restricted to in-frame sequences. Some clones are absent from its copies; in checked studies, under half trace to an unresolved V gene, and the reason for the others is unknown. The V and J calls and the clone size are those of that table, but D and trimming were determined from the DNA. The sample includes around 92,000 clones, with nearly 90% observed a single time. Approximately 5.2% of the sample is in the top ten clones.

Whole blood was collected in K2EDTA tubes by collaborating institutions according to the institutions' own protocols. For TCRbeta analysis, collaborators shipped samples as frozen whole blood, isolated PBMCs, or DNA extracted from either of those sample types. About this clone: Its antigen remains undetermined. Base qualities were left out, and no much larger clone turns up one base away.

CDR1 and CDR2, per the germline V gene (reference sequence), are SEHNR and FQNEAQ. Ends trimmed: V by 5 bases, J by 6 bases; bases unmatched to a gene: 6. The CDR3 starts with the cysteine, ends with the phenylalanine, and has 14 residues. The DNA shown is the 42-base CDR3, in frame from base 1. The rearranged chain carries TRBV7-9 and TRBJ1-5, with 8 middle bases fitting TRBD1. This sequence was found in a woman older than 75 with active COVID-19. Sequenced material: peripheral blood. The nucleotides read TGTGCCAGCAGCCTGGACAGGGATCCTCAGCCCCAGCATTTT. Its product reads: CASSLDRDPQPQHF.